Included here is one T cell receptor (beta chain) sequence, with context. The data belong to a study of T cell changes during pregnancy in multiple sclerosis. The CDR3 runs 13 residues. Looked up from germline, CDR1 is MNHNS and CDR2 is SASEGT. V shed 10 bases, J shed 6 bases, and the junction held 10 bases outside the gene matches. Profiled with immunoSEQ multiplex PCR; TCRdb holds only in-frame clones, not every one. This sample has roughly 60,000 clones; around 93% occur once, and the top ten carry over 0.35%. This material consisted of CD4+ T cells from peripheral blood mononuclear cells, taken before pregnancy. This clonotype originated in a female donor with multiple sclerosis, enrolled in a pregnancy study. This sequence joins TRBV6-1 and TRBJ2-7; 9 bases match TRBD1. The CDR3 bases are TGTGCCACGGATCGGGACAGGGTGTTCGAGCAGTACTTC. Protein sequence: CATDRDRVFEQYF.